The next 18 T cell receptor beta chains were all read from a single sample in a study of T cells in Graves' hyperthyroidism and ophthalmopathy. Amplification yielded TCR beta CDR3 regions, with RNA transcripts as the source. The primer set for the first-round RT-PCR of the TCR CDR3 was HTBI. TCRdb ran MiXCR on the multiplex PCR reads and lists one entry per CDR3 protein. The top ten hold 28% of the sample, which has approximately 400,000 distinct CDR3 sequences, approximately 15% seen once. The sample taken for sequencing was blood. The receptors shown here come from a woman aged 18 to 35 with Graves' hyperthyroidism that later progressed to Graves' ophthalmopathy.

The chain links TRBV7-9 to TRBJ1-1; D is unresolved. V was clipped by 5 bases and J by 2 bases, with 12 bases between them. The CDR3 loop spans 14 amino acids. From germline, CDR1 is SEHNR and CDR2 FQNEAQ (reference sequence). DNA of the CDR3: TGTGCCAGCAGCAATGGACTGATAAACACTGAAGCTTTCTTT. Residues: CASSNGLINTEAFF.

V is TRBV18 and J is TRBJ2-5; 11 positions match TRBD1. V shed 0 bases, J shed 5 bases, and the junction held 14 bases outside the gene matches. The CDR3 sequence is 19 residues long. Germline V lookup: CDR1 KGHSH, CDR2 LQKENI. The CDR3 nucleotides are TGTGCCAGCTCACCACCCGGACAGGGGGCGCAAGGGGAAGGGGAGACCCAGTACTTC. Residues: CASSPPGQGAQGEGETQYF. Full variable domain (missing parts from reference TRBV18 and TRBJ2-5): NAGVMQNPRHLVRRRGQEARLRCSPMKGHSHVYWYRQLPEEGLKFMVYLQKENIIDESGMPKERFSAEFPKEGPSILRIQQVVRGDSAAYFCASSPPGQGAQGEGETQYFGPGTRLLVL.

The chain couples TRBV6-6 to TRBJ1-6; D is perhaps TRBD1 (5 bases). Germline V gene lookup returns CDR1 MNHNY and CDR2 SVGAGI (reference sequence). The V end was cut by 0 bases, the J end by 0 bases, with 15 bases between. This CDR3 has 19 amino acids. The CDR3 coding sequence is TGTGCCAGCAGTTACTCGGCCCCCTCGAGGGGCTCCTATAATTCACCCCTCCACTTT. This encodes CASSYSAPSRGSYNSPLHF.

The chain carries TRBV12-5 and TRBJ2-3; no definite D call. Germline V gene lookup returns CDR1 LGHNT and CDR2 FRNRAP. V gave up 6 bases and J gave up 7 bases, with 8 bases separating them. CDR3 length equals 11 residues. Here the CDR3 DNA reads TGTGCTAGTGGCCGATCCTATACGCAGTATTTT. Translation gives CASGRSYTQYF. The full variable domain, rest sourced from reference TRBV12-5 and TRBJ2-3, is DARVTQTPRHKVTEMGQEVTMRCQPILGHNTVFWYRQTMMQGLELLAYFRNRAPLDDSGMPKDRFSAEMPDATLATLKIQPSEPRDSAVYFCASGRSYTQYFGPGTRLTVL.

This clonotype has ten or more counts. The chain uses TRBV2 and TRBJ2-2, with a weak D call TRBD1 (5 bases). This CDR3 is 11 amino acids long. Deletions cut 7 bases from V and 5 bases from J, with 5 bases between. CDR1 and CDR2 (germline): SNHLY, FYNNEI. CDR3 DNA: TGTGCCAGCAAGGGGACCGGGGAGCTGTTTTTT. Protein sequence: CASKGTGELFF.

In this sample, this clonotype turned up many times. This chain connects TRBV28 to TRBJ2-3, with D perhaps matching TRBD1 (6 bases). This CDR3 region has 16 residues. The V end was cut by 3 bases, the J end by 5 bases, with 18 bases between. Germline CDR1 and CDR2: MDHEN and SYDVKM. CDR3 region: CASSFYYGRGEDTQYF. The CDR3 DNA sequence: TGTGCCAGCAGTTTTTATTATGGCAGGGGTGAAGATACGCAGTATTTT. The variable domain in full, completed from reference TRBV28 and TRBJ2-3, reads DVKVTQSSRYLVKRTGEKVFLECVQDMDHENMFWYRQDPGLGLRLIYFSYDVKMKEKGDIPEGYSVSREKKERFSLILESASTNQTSMYLCASSFYYGRGEDTQYFGPGTRLTVL.

CDR3 protein: CASSQELRGASYNEQFF. CDR3 in DNA: TGTGCCAGCAGCCAAGAATTGAGAGGGGCCTCCTACAATGAGCAGTTCTTC. The chain recombines TRBV14 with TRBJ2-1; D possibly uses TRBD1 or TRBD2 (5 bases each). Germline V gives CDR1 SGHDN, CDR2 FVKESK. V gave up 0 bases and J gave up 0 bases, with 12 bases separating them. This CDR3 has 17 amino acids.

Comments on this clonotype: Germline and junction disagree at one end, which may indicate a read error. This sequence joins TRBV27 and TRBJ2-4, with D perhaps given as TRBD1 or TRBD2 (6 bases each). This CDR3 region has 14 residues. Germline CDR1 and CDR2: MNHEY and SMNVEV (reference sequence). The CDR3 here is CASTERGAKNIKYF. Here the CDR3 DNA reads TGTGCCAGCACCGAAAGGGGGGCCAAAAACATTAAGTACTTC.

The V and J genes are TRBV20-1 and TRBJ2-7, with 7 positions matching TRBD1. From germline, CDR1 is DFQATT and CDR2 SNEGSKA (reference sequence). With V trimmed by 0 bases and J by 2 bases, 7 bases remained unmatched. The CDR3 length is 15 residues. For the CDR3, the DNA is TGCAGTGCTAGAGATTCACTGACAGGGACCTACGAGCAGTACTTC. Translating gives CSARDSLTGTYEQYF.

This clonotype came up many times. This chain joins TRBV5-5 and TRBJ2-5; D tentatively fits TRBD1 or TRBD2 (5 bases each). Germline CDR1 reads SGHKS; CDR2 reads YYEKEE (reference sequence). V lost 4 bases, J lost 1 base, and 14 bases lay in between. The CDR3 length is 15 residues. The CDR3 sequence: CASSPFGAPQETQYF. The CDR3 region has the DNA TGTGCCAGCAGCCCTTTCGGGGCGCCCCAAGAGACCCAGTACTTC.

With regard to this clonotype: This may stem from a read error, because a much larger clone lies one nucleotide away. The rearrangement uses TRBV2 and TRBJ1-3, with 7 bases fitting TRBD1. Germline assignment: CDR1 SNHLY and CDR2 FYNNEI. The trim removed 6 bases at V and 0 bases at J, leaving 2 bases unmatched. The CDR3 spans 14 residues. This CDR3 reads CASRGQSSGNTIYF. CDR3 sequence (DNA): TGTGCCAGCAGGGGACAGAGCTCTGGAAACACCATATATTTT.

At least ten counts were recorded for this clonotype. V gene TRBV29-1 combines with J gene TRBJ2-5; 10 nucleotides line up with TRBD1. The CDR3 is 15 amino acids. In germline, CDR1 is SQVTM, CDR2 ANQGSEA. The ends lost 6 bases at V and 5 bases at J; junction bases unmatched: 12. For the CDR3, the DNA is TGCAGCGTGACCCCCGGGACAGGGGCGGGTGAGACCCAGTACTTC. This sequence encodes CSVTPGTGAGETQYF.

This clonotype was observed many times. The chain couples TRBV2 to TRBJ2-1; TRBD2 is a possible D gene (5 bases). Germline loops: CDR1 SNHLY, CDR2 FYNNEI. This CDR3 contains 15 residues. Trimming stripped 6 bases from V and 0 bases from J, with 12 bases between. Here the CDR3 DNA reads TGTGCCAGCAGAAAGGACTCTAACTCCTACAATGAGCAGTTCTTC. It yields the protein CASRKDSNSYNEQFF.

This clonotype was detected many times. A read error may account for a junction end that differs from germline. The chain carries TRBV28 and TRBJ2-5; 7 positions match TRBD2. This CDR3 has 11 amino acids. Germline loops: CDR1 MDHEN, CDR2 SYDVKM. The CDR3 sequence: CASSLREKMDF. Written as DNA, the CDR3 is TGTGCCAGCAGTTTGCGGGAGAAAATGGACTTC.

As for this clonotype: It may be a read error: a sequence one base away is much more abundant. The chain is built from TRBV12-5 and TRBJ2-1; D unresolved. The CDR3 is 16 amino acids. CDR1 is LGHNT, CDR2 FRNRAP, per germline. The CDR3 sequence is CASGLDPATLGNEQFF. CDR3 nucleotides: TGTGCTAGTGGCTTGGATCCCGCCACCCTAGGTAATGAGCAGTTCTTC.

At least ten counts were recorded for this clonotype. The rearrangement uses TRBV2 and TRBJ2-4, with 9 bases lining up with TRBD2. CDR1 and CDR2 from the germline V gene are SNHLY and FYNNEI. The CDR3 runs 18 residues. With V trimmed by 6 bases and J by 5 bases, 17 bases remained unmatched. CDR3 in amino acids: CASSSHAGREREENIQYF. The CDR3 DNA reads TGTGCCAGCAGCTCCCACGCGGGACGGGAGCGGGAGGAAAACATTCAGTACTTC.

This chain links TRBV27 with TRBJ1-1; D call uncertain. With 6 bases removed from V and 1 base from J, the gap between germline ends came to 12 bases. Germline CDR1 reads MNHEY; CDR2 reads SMNVEV (reference sequence). The CDR3 is made up of 14 amino acids. The DNA of the CDR3 is TGTGCCAGCAGCCCTGAACTGACGAACACTGAAGCTTTCTTT. Amino acids: CASSPELTNTEAFF.

There are many counts of this clonotype. The chain links TRBV10-2 to TRBJ2-2; D may be TRBD1 or TRBD2 (5 bases each). CDR1 is WSHSY and CDR2 is SAAADI in the germline V gene. This CDR3 comprises 16 residues. Trimming took 8 bases from V and 1 from J, leaving 17 bases between them. The CDR3 sequence: CASPSGTAQNTGELFF. The CDR3, as DNA: TGCGCCAGCCCGTCAGGGACGGCACAGAACACCGGGGAGCTGTTTTTT.